A single sample gave rise to the 7 T cell receptor beta chains below, sequenced in a study of long-term antiretroviral therapy in people with HIV. Survey level was the resolution at which the v3.0 immunoSEQ assay ran. Profiled with immunoSEQ multiplex PCR; TCRdb holds only in-frame clones, not every one. The sample carries some 17,000 clones, approximately 72% recorded once. Source: unsorted PBMCs, taken about 3.2 years after starting antiretroviral therapy. These TCRs come from a woman aged 40 to 49 with HIV.

The chain uses TRBV7-9 and TRBJ1-2; 8 nucleotides match TRBD1. Looked up from germline, CDR1 is SEHNR and CDR2 is FQNEAQ (reference sequence). The CDR3 has 14 residues. V shed 1 base, J shed 4 bases, and the junction held 2 bases outside the gene matches. CDR3 sequence: CASSLGRGPYGYTF. The CDR3 DNA reads as TGTGCCAGCAGCTTAGGCAGGGGGCCCTATGGCTACACCTTC.

V is TRBV7-8 and J is TRBJ2-5, with a possible D match to TRBD2 (5 bases). Germline loops: CDR1 SGHVS, CDR2 FQNEAQ. Trimming removed 1 base at V and 0 bases at J, with 12 bases between. The CDR3 runs to 16 residues. CDR3 DNA: TGTGCCAGCAGCTTAGGCCTAGCTATGTACCAAGAGACCCAGTACTTC. This codes for CASSLGLAMYQETQYF.

V is TRBV9 and J is TRBJ1-1, with 7 bases fitting TRBD1. The CDR3 sequence is 14 residues long. The trim removed 5 bases at V and 4 bases at J, leaving 8 bases unmatched. In germline, CDR1 is SGDLS, CDR2 YYNGEE. Here the CDR3 DNA reads TGTGCCAGCAGTTTGACAGGGCGGGGCACTGAAGCTTTCTTT. Translation: CASSLTGRGTEAFF.

This clone showed up just once. The rearrangement links TRBV9 to TRBJ2-3; no definite D call. The CDR3 is made up of 15 amino acids. Deletions cut 0 bases from V and 6 bases from J, with 14 bases between. The germline CDR1 and CDR2 sequences are SGDLS and YYNGEE. The DNA of the CDR3 is TGTGCCAGCAGCGTAGCGGCTACCCTTTTGGATACGCAGTATTTT. Translation gives CASSVAATLLDTQYF.

The CDR3 reads CASSLAGATDTQYF. The CDR3 nucleotides are TGCGCCAGCAGCTTAGCGGGGGCCACAGATACGCAGTATTTT. The chain employs TRBV5-1 and TRBJ2-3; 8 bases map to TRBD2. V dropped 2 bases and J dropped 2; count of bases not matched to a gene: 1. This CDR3 is 14 amino acids long. From germline, CDR1 is SGHRS and CDR2 YFSETQ.

The CDR3 DNA reads as TGTGCCAGCAGCGTAGCAGGGGAGACCCAGTACTTC. It translates to CASSVAGETQYF. The chain uses TRBV9 and TRBJ2-5; possible D gene TRBD1, 5 bases. The CDR3 covers 12 residues. V dropped 0 bases and J dropped 5 bases, with 5 bases sitting between them. CDR1 is SGDLS, CDR2 YYNGEE, per germline. The full variable domain, with the rest looked up from reference TRBV9 and TRBJ2-5, is DSGVTQTPKHLITATGQRVTLRCSPRSGDLSVYWYQQSLDQGLQFLIQYYNGEERAKGNILERFSAQQFPDLHSELNLSSLELGDSALYFCASSVAGETQYFGPGTRLLVL.

This CDR3 is CASSSLGDSRSTEAFF. The CDR3 coding sequence is TGCGCCAGCAGCTCGTTGGGAGATAGTAGGAGCACTGAAGCTTTCTTT. The chain recombines TRBV5-1 with TRBJ1-1; D is unresolved. Germline V gene data show CDR1 as SGHRS and CDR2 as YFSETQ. With 3 bases removed from V and 4 bases from J, the gap between germline ends came to 19 bases. This CDR3 is 16 amino acids long.